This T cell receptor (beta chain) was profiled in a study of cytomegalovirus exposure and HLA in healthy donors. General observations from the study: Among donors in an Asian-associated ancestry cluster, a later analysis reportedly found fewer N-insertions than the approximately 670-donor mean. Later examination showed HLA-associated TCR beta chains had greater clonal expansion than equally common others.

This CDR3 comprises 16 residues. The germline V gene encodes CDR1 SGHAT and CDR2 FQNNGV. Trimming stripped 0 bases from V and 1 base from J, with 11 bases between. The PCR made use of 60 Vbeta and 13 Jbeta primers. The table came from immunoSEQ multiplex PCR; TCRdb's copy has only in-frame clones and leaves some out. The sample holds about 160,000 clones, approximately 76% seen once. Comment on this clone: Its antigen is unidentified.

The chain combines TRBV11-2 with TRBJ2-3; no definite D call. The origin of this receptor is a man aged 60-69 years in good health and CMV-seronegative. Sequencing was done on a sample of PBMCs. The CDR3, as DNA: TGTGCCAGCAGCTTAGAATTCTACCTTGGCACAGATACGCAGTATTTT. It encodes CASSLEFYLGTDTQYF.